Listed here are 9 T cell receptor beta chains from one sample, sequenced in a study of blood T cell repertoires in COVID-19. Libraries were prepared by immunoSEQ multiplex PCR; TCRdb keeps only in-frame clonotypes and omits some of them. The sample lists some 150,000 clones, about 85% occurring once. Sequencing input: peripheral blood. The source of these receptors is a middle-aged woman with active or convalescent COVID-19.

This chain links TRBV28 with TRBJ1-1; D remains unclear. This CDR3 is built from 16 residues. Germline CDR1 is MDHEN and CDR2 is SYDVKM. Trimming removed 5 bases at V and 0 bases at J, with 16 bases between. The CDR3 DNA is TGTGCCAGCAGTGTTCGGGTCGGCCTCTTGAACACTGAAGCTTTCTTT. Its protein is CASSVRVGLLNTEAFF. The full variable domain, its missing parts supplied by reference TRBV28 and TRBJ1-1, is DVKVTQSSRYLVKRTGEKVFLECVQDMDHENMFWYRQDPGLGLRLIYFSYDVKMKEKGDIPEGYSVSREKKERFSLILESASTNQTSMYLCASSVRVGLLNTEAFFGQGTRLTVV.

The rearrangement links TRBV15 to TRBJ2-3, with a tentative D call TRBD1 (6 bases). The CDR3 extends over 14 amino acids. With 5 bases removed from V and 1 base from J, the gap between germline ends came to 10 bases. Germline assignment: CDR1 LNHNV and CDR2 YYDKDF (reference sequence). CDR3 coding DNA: TGTGCCACCAGCGGGGGCTGGGGCACAGATACGCAGTATTTT. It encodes CATSGGWGTDTQYF. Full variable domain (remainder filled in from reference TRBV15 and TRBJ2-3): DAMVIQNPRYQVTQFGKPVTLSCSQTLNHNVMYWYQQKSSQAPKLLFHYYDKDFNNEADTPDNFQSRRPNTSFCFLDIRSPGLGDTAMYLCATSGGWGTDTQYFGPGTRLTVL.

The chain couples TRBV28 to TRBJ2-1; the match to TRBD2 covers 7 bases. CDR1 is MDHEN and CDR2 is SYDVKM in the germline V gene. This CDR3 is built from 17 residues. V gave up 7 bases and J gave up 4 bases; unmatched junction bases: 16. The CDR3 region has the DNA TGTGCCAGCACCCCGGGGGGAGAGGGCTGGGTTTACAATGAGCAGTTCTTC. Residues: CASTPGGEGWVYNEQFF. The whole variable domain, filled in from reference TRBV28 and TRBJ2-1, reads DVKVTQSSRYLVKRTGEKVFLECVQDMDHENMFWYRQDPGLGLRLIYFSYDVKMKEKGDIPEGYSVSREKKERFSLILESASTNQTSMYLCASTPGGEGWVYNEQFFGPGTRLTVL.

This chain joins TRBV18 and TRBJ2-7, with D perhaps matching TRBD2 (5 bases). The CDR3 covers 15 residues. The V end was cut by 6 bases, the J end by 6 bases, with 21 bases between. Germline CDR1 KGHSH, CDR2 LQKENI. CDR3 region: CASSPRTLSSLEQYF. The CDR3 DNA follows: TGTGCCAGCTCCCCCAGGACTCTTTCTAGCCTCGAGCAGTACTTC.

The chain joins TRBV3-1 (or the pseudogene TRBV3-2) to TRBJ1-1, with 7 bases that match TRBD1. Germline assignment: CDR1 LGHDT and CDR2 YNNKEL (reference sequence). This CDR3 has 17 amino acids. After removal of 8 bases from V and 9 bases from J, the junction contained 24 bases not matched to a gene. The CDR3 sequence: CASGELRGRLGQGKAFF. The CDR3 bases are TGTGCCAGCGGGGAATTAAGGGGGCGCCTCGGGCAAGGGAAAGCTTTCTTT.

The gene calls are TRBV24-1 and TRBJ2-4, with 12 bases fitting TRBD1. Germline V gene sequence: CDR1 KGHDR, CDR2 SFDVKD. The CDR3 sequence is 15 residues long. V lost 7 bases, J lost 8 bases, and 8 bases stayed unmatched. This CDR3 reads CATSGTGGGKDIQYF. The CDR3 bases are TGTGCCACCAGCGGGACAGGGGGCGGAAAAGACATTCAGTACTTC.

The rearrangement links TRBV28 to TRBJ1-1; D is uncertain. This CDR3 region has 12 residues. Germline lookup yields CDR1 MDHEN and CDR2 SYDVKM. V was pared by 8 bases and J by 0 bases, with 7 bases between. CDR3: CASYTVNTEAFF. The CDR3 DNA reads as TGTGCCAGCTACACAGTGAACACTGAAGCTTTCTTT.

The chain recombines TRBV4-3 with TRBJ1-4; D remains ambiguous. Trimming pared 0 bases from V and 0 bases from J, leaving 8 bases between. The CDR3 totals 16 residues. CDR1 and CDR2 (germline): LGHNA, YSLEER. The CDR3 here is CASSQDLGATNEKLFF. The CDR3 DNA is TGCGCCAGCAGCCAAGATTTGGGAGCAACTAATGAAAAACTGTTTTTT.

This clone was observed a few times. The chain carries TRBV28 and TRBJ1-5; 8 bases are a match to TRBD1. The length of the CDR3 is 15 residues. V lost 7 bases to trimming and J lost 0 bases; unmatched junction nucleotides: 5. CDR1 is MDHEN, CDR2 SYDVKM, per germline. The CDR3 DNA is TGTGCCAGCACCGCGACAGGGGTTAGCAATCAGCCCCAGCATTTT. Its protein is CASTATGVSNQPQHF.